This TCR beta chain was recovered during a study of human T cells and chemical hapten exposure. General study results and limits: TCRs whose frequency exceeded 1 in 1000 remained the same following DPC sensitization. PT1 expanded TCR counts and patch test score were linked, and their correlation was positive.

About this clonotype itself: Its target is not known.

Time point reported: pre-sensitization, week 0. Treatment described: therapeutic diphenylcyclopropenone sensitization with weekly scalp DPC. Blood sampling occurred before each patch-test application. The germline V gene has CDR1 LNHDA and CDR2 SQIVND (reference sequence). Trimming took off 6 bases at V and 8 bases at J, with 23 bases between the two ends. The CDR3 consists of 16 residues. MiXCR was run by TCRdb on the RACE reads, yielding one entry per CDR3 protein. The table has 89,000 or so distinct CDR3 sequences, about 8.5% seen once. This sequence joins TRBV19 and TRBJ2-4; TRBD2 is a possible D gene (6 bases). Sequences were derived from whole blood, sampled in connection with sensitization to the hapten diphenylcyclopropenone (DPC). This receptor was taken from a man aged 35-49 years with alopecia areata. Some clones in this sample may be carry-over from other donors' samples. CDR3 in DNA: TGTGCCAGTAGCAACCTCCTAGCGCCTCACCCGGACATTCAGTACTTC. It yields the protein CASSNLLAPHPDIQYF. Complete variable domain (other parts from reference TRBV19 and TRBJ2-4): DGGITQSPKYLFRKEGQNVTLSCEQNLNHDAMYWYRQDPGQGLRLIYYSQIVNDFQKGDIAEGYSVSREKKESFPLTVTSAQKNPTAFYLCASSNLLAPHPDIQYFGAGTRLSVL.